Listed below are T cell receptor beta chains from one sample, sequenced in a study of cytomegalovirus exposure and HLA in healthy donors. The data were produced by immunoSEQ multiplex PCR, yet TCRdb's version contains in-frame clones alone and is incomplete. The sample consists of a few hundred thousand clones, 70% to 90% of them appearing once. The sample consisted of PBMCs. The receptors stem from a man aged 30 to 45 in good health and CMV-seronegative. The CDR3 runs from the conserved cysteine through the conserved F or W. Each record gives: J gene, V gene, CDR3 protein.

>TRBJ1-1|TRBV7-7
CASSPSSGMNTEAFF
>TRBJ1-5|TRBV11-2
CASSTGQGRNQPQHF
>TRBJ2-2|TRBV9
CASSVALTRSSGELFF
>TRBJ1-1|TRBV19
CASSITGVSTEAFF
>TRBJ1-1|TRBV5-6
CASSLETGGRTEAFF
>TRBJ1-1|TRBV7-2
CASSPDRGPFF
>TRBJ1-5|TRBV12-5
CASGWGKDQPQHF
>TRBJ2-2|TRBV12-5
CASGKDTTNTGELFF
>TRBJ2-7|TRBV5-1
CASSPDSYSYEQYF
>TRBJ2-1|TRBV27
CASNRGPYNEQFF
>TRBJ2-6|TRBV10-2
CASRRQGAGANVLTF
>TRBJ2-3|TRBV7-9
CASSRTGTDTQYF
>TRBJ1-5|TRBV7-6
CASSLAEIDQPQHF
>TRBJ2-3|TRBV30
CAWSPSGVLGDTQYF
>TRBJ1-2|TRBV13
CASSQRLQGRRYGYTF
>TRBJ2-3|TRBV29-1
CSVEGGPKSTDTQYF
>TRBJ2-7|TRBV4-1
CASSHVGGALDSYEQYF
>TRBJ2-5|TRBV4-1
CASSQSSTGETQYF
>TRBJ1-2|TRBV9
CASSVEPGGGYTF
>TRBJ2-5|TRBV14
CASSQGLAAQETQYF